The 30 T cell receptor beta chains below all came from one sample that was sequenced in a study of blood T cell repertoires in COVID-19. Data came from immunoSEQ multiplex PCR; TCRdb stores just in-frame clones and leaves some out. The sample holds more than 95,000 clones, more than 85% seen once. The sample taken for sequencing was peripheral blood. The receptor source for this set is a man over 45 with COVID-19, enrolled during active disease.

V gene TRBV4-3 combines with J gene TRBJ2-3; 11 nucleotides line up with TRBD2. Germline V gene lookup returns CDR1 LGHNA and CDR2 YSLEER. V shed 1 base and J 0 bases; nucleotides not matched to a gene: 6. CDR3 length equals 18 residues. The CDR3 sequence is CASSQAASGRRSTDTQYF. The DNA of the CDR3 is TGCGCCAGCAGCCAAGCGGCTAGCGGGAGGCGTAGCACAGATACGCAGTATTTT.

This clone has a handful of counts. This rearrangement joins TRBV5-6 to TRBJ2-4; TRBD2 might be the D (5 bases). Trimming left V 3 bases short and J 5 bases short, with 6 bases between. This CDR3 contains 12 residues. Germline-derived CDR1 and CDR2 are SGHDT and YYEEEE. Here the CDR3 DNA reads TGTGCCAGCAGCTCCGGGGAAAACATTCAGTACTTC. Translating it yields CASSSGENIQYF. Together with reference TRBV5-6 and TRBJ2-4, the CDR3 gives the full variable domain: DAGVTQSPTHLIKTRGQQVTLRCSPKSGHDTVSWYQQALGQGPQFIFQYYEEEERQRGNFPDRFSGHQFPNYSSELNVNALLLGDSALYLCASSSGENIQYFGAGTRLSVL.

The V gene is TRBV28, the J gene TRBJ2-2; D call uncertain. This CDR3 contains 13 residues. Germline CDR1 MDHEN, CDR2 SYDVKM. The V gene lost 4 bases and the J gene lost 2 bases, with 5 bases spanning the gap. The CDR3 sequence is CASSSPNTGELFF. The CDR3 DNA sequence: TGTGCCAGCAGTTCCCCAAACACCGGGGAGCTGTTTTTT.

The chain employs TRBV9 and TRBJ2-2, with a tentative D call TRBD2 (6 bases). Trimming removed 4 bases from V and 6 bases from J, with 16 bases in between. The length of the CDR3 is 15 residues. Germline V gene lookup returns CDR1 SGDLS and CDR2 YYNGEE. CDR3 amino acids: CASSPRPGLSGELFF. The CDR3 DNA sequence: TGTGCCAGCAGCCCGCGGCCGGGACTCTCCGGGGAGCTGTTTTTT. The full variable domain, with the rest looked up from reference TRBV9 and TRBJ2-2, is DSGVTQTPKHLITATGQRVTLRCSPRSGDLSVYWYQQSLDQGLQFLIQYYNGEERAKGNILERFSAQQFPDLHSELNLSSLELGDSALYFCASSPRPGLSGELFFGEGSRLTVL.

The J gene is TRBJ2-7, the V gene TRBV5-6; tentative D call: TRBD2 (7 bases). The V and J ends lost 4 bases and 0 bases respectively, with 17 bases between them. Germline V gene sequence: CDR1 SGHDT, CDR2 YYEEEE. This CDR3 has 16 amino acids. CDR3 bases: TGTGCCAGCAGCATCGTCAGGGGAGGGAGCTCCTACGAGCAGTACTTC. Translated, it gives CASSIVRGGSSYEQYF.

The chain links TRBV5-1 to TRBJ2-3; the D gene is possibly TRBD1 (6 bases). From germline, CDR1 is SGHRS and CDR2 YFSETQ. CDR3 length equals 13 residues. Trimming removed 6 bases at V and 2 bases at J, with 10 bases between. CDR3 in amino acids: CASKGELTDTQYF. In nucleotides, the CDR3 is TGCGCCAGCAAGGGGGAGCTCACAGATACGCAGTATTTT.

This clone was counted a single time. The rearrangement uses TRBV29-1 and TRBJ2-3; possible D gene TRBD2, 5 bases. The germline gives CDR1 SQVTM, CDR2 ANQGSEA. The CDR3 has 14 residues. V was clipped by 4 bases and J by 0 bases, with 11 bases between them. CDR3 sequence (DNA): TGCAGCGTTGGCGCGGGTGCTAGCACAGATACGCAGTATTTT. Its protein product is CSVGAGASTDTQYF.

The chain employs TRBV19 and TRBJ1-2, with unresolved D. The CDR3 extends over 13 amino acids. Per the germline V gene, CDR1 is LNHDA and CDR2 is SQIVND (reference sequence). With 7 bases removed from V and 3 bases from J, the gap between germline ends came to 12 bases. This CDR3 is CASKRGVDYGYTF. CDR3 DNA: TGTGCCAGTAAACGGGGTGTGGACTATGGCTACACCTTC. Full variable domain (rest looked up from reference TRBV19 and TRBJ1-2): DGGITQSPKYLFRKEGQNVTLSCEQNLNHDAMYWYRQDPGQGLRLIYYSQIVNDFQKGDIAEGYSVSREKKESFPLTVTSAQKNPTAFYLCASKRGVDYGYTFGSGTRLTVV.

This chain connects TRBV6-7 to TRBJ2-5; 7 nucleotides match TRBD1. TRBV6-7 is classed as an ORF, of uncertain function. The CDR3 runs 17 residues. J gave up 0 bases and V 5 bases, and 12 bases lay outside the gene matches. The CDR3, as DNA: TGTGCCAGCAGTGCTCTCGGGACAGTCTGGTACCAAGAGACCCAGTACTTC. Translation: CASSALGTVWYQETQYF.

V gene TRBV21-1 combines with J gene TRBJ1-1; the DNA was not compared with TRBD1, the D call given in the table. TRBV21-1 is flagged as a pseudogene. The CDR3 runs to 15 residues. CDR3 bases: TGTGCCAGCACCCCAAGTGGACACAACAACACTGAAGCTTTCTTT. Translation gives CASTPSGHNNTEAFF.

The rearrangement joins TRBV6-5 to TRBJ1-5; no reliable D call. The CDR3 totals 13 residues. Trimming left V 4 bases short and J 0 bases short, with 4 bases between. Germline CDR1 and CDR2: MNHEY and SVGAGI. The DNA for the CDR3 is TGTGCCAGCAGTTTAGTTAGCAATCAGCCCCAGCATTTT. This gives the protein CASSLVSNQPQHF.

CDR3 in DNA: TGTGCCAGCTCGGACAGCCACGAGCAGTACTTC. Translation: CASSDSHEQYF. The chain carries TRBV6-5 and TRBJ2-7, with D perhaps TRBD1 (6 bases). The CDR3 covers 11 residues. Germline V gives CDR1 MNHEY, CDR2 SVGAGI. V was clipped by 8 bases and J by 5 bases, with 10 bases between them.

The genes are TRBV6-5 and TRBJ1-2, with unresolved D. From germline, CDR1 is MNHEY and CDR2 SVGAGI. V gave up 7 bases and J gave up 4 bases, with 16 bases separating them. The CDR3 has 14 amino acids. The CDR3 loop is CASTPFGRRYGYTF. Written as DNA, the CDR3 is TGTGCCAGCACGCCGTTCGGCAGGCGCTATGGCTACACCTTC.

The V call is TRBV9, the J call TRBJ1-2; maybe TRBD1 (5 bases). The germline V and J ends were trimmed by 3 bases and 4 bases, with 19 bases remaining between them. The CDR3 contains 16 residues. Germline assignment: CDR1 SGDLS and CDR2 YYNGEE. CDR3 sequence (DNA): TGTGCCAGCAGCGCCCTTGAGCAGGGCCCAAGCTATGGCTACACCTTC. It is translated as CASSALEQGPSYGYTF.

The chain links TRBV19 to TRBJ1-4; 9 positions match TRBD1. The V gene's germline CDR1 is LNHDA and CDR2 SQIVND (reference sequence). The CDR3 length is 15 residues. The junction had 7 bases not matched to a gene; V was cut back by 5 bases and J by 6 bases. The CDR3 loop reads CASSLGTGLYEKLFF. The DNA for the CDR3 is TGTGCCAGTAGTCTGGGGACAGGGCTTTATGAAAAACTGTTTTTT. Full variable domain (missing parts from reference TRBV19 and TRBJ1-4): DGGITQSPKYLFRKEGQNVTLSCEQNLNHDAMYWYRQDPGQGLRLIYYSQIVNDFQKGDIAEGYSVSREKKESFPLTVTSAQKNPTAFYLCASSLGTGLYEKLFFGSGTQLSVL.

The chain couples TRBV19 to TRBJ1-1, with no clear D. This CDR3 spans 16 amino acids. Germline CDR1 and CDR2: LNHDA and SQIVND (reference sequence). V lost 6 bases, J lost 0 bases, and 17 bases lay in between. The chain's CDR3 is CASSPSGENMNTEAFF. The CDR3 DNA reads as TGTGCCAGTAGCCCCTCGGGTGAGAACATGAACACTGAAGCTTTCTTT.

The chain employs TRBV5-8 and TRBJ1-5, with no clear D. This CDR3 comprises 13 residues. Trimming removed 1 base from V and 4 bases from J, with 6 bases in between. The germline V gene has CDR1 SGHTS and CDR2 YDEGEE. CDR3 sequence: CASSLRGNQPQHF. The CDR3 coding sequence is TGTGCCAGCAGCTTGAGAGGGAATCAGCCCCAGCATTTT.

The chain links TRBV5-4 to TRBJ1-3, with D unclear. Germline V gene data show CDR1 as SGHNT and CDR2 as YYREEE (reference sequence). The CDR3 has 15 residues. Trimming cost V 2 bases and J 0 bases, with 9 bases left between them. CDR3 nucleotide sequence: TGTGCCAGCAGCTTCCGGGGTGGCTCTGGAAACACCATATATTTT. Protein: CASSFRGGSGNTIYF.

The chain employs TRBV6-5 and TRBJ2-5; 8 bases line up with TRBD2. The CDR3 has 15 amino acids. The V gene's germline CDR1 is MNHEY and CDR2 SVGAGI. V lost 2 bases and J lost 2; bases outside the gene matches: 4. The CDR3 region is CASSYQRERQETQYF. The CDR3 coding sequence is TGTGCCAGCAGTTACCAGCGGGAGAGGCAAGAGACCCAGTACTTC.

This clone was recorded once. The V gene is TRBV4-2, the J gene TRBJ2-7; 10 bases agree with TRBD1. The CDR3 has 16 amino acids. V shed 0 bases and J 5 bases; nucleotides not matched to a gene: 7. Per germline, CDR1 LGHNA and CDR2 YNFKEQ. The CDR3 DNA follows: TGTGCCAGCAGCCAAGAGGGGGGGACAGGGGAAAACGAGCAGTACGTC. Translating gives CASSQEGGTGENEQYV.

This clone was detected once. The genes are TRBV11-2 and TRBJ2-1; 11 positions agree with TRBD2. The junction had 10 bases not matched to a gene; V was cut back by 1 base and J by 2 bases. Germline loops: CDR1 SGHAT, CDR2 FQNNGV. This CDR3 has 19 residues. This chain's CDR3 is CASSLAAPLAGDAYNEQFF. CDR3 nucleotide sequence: TGTGCCAGCAGCTTAGCCGCCCCACTAGCGGGAGACGCCTACAATGAGCAGTTCTTC.

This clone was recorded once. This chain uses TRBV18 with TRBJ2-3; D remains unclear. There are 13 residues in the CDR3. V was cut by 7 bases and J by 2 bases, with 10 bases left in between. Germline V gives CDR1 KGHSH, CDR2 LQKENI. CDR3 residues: CASWRGNTDTQYF. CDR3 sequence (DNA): TGTGCCAGCTGGAGAGGAAACACAGATACGCAGTATTTT.

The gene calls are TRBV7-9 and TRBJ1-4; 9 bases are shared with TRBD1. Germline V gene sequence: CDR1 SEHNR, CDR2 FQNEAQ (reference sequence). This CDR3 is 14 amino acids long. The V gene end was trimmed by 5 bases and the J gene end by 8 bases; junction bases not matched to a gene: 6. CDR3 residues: CASSLTGGREKLFF. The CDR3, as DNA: TGTGCCAGCAGCCTTACAGGGGGCCGGGAAAAACTGTTTTTT.

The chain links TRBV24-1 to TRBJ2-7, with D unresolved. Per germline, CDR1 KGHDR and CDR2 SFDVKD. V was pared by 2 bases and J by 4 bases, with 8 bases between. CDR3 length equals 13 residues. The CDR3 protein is CATSDSNKYEQYF. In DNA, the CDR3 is TGTGCCACCAGTGATTCGAACAAGTACGAGCAGTACTTC.

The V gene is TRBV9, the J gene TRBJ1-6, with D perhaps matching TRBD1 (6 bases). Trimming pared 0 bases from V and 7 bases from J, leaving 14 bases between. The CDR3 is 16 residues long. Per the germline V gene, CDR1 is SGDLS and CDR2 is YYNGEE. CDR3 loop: CASSVAPGTPNSPLHF. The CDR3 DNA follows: TGTGCCAGCAGCGTAGCTCCGGGGACACCAAATTCACCCCTCCACTTT.

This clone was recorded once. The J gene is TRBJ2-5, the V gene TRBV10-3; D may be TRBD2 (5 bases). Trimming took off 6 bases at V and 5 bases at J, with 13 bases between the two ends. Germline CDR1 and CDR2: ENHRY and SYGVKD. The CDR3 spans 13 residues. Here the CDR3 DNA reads TGTGCCATCAGCCCGGTGAGGGTTGAGACCCAGTACTTC. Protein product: CAISPVRVETQYF.

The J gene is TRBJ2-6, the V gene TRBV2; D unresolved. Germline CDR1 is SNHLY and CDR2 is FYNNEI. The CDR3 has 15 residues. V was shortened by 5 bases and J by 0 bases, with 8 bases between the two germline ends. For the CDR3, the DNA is TGTGCCAGCAGTCCAACAGCCTCTGGGGCCAACGTCCTGACTTTC. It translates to CASSPTASGANVLTF.

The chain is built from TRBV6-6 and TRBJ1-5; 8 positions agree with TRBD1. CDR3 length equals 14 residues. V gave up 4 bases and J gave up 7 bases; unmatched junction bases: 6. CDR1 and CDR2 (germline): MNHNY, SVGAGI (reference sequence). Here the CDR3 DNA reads TGTGCCAGCAGTTCCGGGACAGGCGGGCAGCCCCAGCATTTT. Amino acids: CASSSGTGGQPQHF.

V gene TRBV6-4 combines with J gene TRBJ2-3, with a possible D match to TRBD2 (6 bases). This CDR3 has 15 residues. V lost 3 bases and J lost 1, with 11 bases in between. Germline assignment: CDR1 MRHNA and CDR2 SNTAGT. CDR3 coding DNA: TGTGCCAGCAGTGAAGGGTCTAGCGGCACAGATACGCAGTATTTT. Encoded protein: CASSEGSSGTDTQYF.

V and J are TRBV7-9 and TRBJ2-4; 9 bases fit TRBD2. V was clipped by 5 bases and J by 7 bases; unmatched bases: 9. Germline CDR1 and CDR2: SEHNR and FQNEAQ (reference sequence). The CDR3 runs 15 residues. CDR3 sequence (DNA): TGTGCCAGCAGCCCCCCAGGGCGGGAGGGGAACATTCAGTACTTC. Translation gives CASSPPGREGNIQYF.